The T cell receptor (beta chain) described here comes from a study of post-analysis software for immune sequencing data. Study overall: Progressive-relapsing, secondary progressive and relapsing-remitting multiple sclerosis were among the disease courses included. Overall study findings and caveats: Controls' normalized Chao1 diversity significantly exceeded that of multiple sclerosis patients. Samples made in the same batch grouped tightly together by F measure.

On this clonotype: Its specificity is not known.

Unique molecular identifiers tagged the TCR beta cDNA libraries. MiXCR, applied by TCRdb to the PCR reads, yields one record per CDR3 protein. The sample carries about 430,000 distinct CDR3 sequences, approximately 38% recorded once. The source of this sequence is a girl aged 2-10 years with multiple sclerosis. Sample: blood.

The CDR3 is CANSGTGLSPLHF. The CDR3 nucleotides are TGTGCCAATTCCGGGACAGGACTTTCACCCCTCCACTTT. V and J are TRBV2 and TRBJ1-6, with 8 bases identical to TRBD1. This CDR3 is built from 13 residues. V was clipped by 10 bases and J by 9 bases; unmatched bases: 8. Germline V gene sequence: CDR1 SNHLY, CDR2 FYNNEI.